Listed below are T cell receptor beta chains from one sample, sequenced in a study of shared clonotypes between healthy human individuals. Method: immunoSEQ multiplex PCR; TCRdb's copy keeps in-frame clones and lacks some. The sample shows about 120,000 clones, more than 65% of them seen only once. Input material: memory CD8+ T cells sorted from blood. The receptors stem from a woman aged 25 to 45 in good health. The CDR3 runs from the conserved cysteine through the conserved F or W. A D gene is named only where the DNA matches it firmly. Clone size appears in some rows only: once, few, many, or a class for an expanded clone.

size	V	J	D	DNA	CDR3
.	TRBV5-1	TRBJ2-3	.	TGCGCCAGCAGCTTGGGAGTCTACAGGGTTAACCCCACGAAAATCGGTACGCAGTATTTT	CASSLGVYRVNPTKIGTQYF
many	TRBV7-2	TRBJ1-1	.	TGTGCCAGCAGCCCTTATCAACACATTGAAGCTTTCTTT	CASSPYQHIEAFF
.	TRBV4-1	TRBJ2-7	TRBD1	TGCGCCAGCAGCCAAGAATTTAGCGCAGGGGGAGAAAGCTCCTACGAGCAGTACTTC	CASSQEFSAGGESSYEQYF
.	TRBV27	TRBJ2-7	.	TGTGCCAGCAGTTTAATGGACCCCCCCTACGAGCAGTACTTC	CASSLMDPPYEQYF
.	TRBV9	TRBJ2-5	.	TGTGCCAGCAGCGTAGCTGGGAGCCAAGAGACCCAGTACTTC	CASSVAGSQETQYF
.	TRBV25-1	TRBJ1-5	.	TGTGCCAGCAGTGAATCAAGGGGGGCAAGCAATCAGCCCCAGCATTTT	CASSESRGASNQPQHF
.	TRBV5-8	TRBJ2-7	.	TGTGCCAGCAGCCTGCGGTGGGTACGAGGGAGCGAGCAGTACTTC	CASSLRWVRGSEQYF
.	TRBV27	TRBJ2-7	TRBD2	TGTGCCAGCAGCGGCGGGAGGGCCTACGAGCAGTACTTC	CASSGGRAYEQYF
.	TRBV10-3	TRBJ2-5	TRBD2	TGTGCCATCAGCGAAGGTCTAGCGGGAGTTTCTTTCTGCCGAGAGACCCAGTACTTC	CAISEGLAGVSFCRETQYF
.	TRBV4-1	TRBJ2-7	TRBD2	TGCGCCAGCAGCCAAAAGGGGACTAGCGTATTGCTCTTCGAGCAGTACTTC	CASSQKGTSVLLFEQYF
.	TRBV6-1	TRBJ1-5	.	TGTGCCAGCAGTGTACTGGGGCAGGGTCAGCCCCAGCATTTT	CASSVLGQGQPQHF
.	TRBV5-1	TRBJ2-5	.	TGCGCCAGCAGCTTGGGACAGGGAGGTCGGAAGACCCAGTACTTC	CASSLGQGGRKTQYF
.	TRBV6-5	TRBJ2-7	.	TGTGCCAGCAGTTACTCAACGGGACTGTCCTACGAGCAGTACTTC	CASSYSTGLSYEQYF
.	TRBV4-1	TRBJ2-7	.	TGCGCCAGCAGCCCAAGAGAGAGTACTTCCTCCTACGAGCAGTACTTC	CASSPRESTSSYEQYF
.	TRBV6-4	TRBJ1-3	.	TGTGCCAGCAGTGAAGCAGACGGCTCTGGAAACACCATATATTTT	CASSEADGSGNTIYF
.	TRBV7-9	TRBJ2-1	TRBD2	TGTGCCAGCCTGCCAGGACTAGCGGGACCCCCCTACAATGAGCAGTTCTTC	CASLPGLAGPPYNEQFF
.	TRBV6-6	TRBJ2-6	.	TGTGCCAGCAGGAAACTCCGGAGCTCTGGGGCCAACGTCCTGACTTTC	CASRKLRSSGANVLTF
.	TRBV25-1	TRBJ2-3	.	TGTGCCAGCAGTGAAACGACTGGAACTAGCACAGATACGCAGTATTTT	CASSETTGTSTDTQYF
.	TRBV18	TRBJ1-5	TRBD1	TGTGCCAGCTCAGACAGGGAGCAGAATCAGCCCCAGCATTTT	CASSDREQNQPQHF
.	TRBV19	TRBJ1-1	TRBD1	TGTGCCAGTAGTACCTGGACAGGGTGGGTCGGGACTGAAGCTTTCTTT	CASSTWTGWVGTEAFF
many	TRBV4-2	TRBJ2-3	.	TGTGCCAGCAGCCAAAGCGGCTCAGAACCAGATACGCAGTATTTT	CASSQSGSEPDTQYF
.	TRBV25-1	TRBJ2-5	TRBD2	TGTGCCAGCAGTGAAAGTTCGACTAGCGGGAGGAAGGGACAGACCCAGTACTTC	CASSESSTSGRKGQTQYF
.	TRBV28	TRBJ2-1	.	TGTGCCAGCAGTTCAAGAATATGGATTTACAATGAGCAGTTCTTC	CASSSRIWIYNEQFF
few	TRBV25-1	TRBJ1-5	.	TGTGCCAGCAGTGACGATCGGGACACCCTCAATCAGCCCCAGCATTTT	CASSDDRDTLNQPQHF
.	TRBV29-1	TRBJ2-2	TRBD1	TGCAGCGTTCGACCCGGGACAGGGGACCAGAACACCGGGGAGCTGTTTTTT	CSVRPGTGDQNTGELFF
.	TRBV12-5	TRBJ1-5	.	TGTGCTAGTGGTTTGGTACTGAACAATCAGCCCCAGCATTTT	CASGLVLNNQPQHF
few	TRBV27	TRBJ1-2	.	TGTGCCAGCAGTTTAACCAGCCAGACAGCTAACTATGGCTACACCTTC	CASSLTSQTANYGYTF
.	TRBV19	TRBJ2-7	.	TGTGCCAGTAGTATTGCCCTGGGGGGCGAGCAGTACTTC	CASSIALGGEQYF
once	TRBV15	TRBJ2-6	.	TGTGCCACCAGCAGAGGAAGGGGTATCTCTGGGGCCAACGTCCTGACTTTC	CATSRGRGISGANVLTF
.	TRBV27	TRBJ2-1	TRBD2	TGTGCCAGCAGTCTCAGTAGCGGGAGCGCTGAGCAGTTCTTC	CASSLSSGSAEQFF
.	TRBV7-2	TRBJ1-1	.	TGTGCCAGCAGCTTACTTACAGGGACTAACACTGAAGCTTTCTTT	CASSLLTGTNTEAFF
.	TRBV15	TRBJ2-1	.	TGTGCCACCAGCGGACGTCGACAGGAACCGGAGTTCTTC	CATSGRRQEPEFF
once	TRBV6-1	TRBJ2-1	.	TGTGCCAGCAGTGAAGAGGCCGGGATGCTAGGGAATGAGCAGTTCTTC	CASSEEAGMLGNEQFF
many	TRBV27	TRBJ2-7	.	TGTGCCAGCAGTTTGTTATCAGGGGTTTCCTACGAGCAGTACTTC	CASSLLSGVSYEQYF
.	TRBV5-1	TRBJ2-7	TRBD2	TGCGCCAGCAGCTTGGGTCTAGCGGGAGTCATGCAGTACTTC	CASSLGLAGVMQYF
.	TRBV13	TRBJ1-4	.	TGTGCCAGCAGCTTATCGGGTAATGAAAAACTGTTTTTT	CASSLSGNEKLFF
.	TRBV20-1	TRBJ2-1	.	TGCAGTGCCCACTACAATGAGCAGTTCTTC	CSAHYNEQFF
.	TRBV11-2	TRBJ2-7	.	TGTGCCAGCAGCTTAGAGCGGGGCTACGAGCAGTACTTC	CASSLERGYEQYF
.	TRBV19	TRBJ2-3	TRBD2	TGTGCCAGTAGTATCCTAGCGGGCCGGGGGGTGCCAGATACGCAGTATTTT	CASSILAGRGVPDTQYF